This section outlines one TCR beta chain sequence together with its context. A junction end diverges from the germline sequence, so it may reflect a read error. The germline CDR1 and CDR2 sequences are SGHTA and FQGNSA. This CDR3 has 13 amino acids. The sample belongs to a study of blood T cell repertoires in COVID-19. Study-level background: The analysed material was cDNA or gDNA that came from T cells, B-cell-depleted T cells, or PBMCs.

As processed by the authors: Cell counts per sample came from amplifying reference gene primers. TCRdb's copy holds only in-frame clones and misses some; the assay was immunoSEQ multiplex PCR. V, J and clone size reflect that table, while D and trimming were determined from the DNA. The data show 200,000 or so clones, about four fifths seen once. This chain joins TRBV7-2 and TRBJ2-7; the match to TRBD2 covers 11 bases. Source material: peripheral blood. The receptor was isolated from a woman in her twenties or thirties who had recovered from COVID-19. Written as DNA, the CDR3 is TGTGCCAGCAGCGTAGCGGGAGGGCGAGAGCAGTACTTC. Protein sequence: CASSVAGGREQYF.